This TCR beta chain is from a study of shared clonotypes between healthy human individuals. TCRdb's table, derived via immunoSEQ multiplex PCR, lists solely in-frame clones and lacks some. The table shows about 2.5 million clones, with under 95% occurring only once. Germline values: CDR1 MNHNS, CDR2 SASEGT. Trimming removed 5 bases from V and 8 bases from J; junction bases left unmatched: 9. The CDR3 spans 14 residues. This TCR was sampled from a man younger than 35 in good health. Some clones in this sample may be carry-over from other donors' samples. Sequenced sample: naive CD4+ T cells from PBMCs. Subset described: CD45RA+ positively selected. This sequence joins TRBV6-1 and TRBJ1-2; 9 bases map to TRBD1. CDR3 in DNA: TGTGCCAGCAGTCCCGATCCTGGGACAGGGGGCTACACCTTC. Protein product: CASSPDPGTGGYTF.